The 5 T cell receptor beta chains listed next were all sequenced from one sample in a study of radiotherapy plus CTLA-4 blockade in lung cancer. The assay was immunoSEQ multiplex PCR, and TCRdb's table has in-frame clones only and misses some. The table includes 86,000 or so clones, around 76% detected once. The sequencing used peripheral blood, collected from a patient treated with radiotherapy plus ipilimumab. These receptors originate from a human donor with non-small cell lung cancer who had a partial response to radiotherapy plus ipilimumab. Some clones in this sample may be carry-over from other donors' samples.

The chain combines TRBV13 with TRBJ2-2; 8 bases are a match to TRBD2. This CDR3 has 16 amino acids. Germline CDR1 reads PRHDT; CDR2 reads FYEKMQ (reference sequence). V was clipped by 0 bases and J by 1 base; unmatched bases: 1. CDR3: CASSLGLAENTGELFF. The DNA for the CDR3 is TGTGCCAGCAGCTTAGGACTAGCGGAGAACACCGGGGAGCTGTTTTTT. Drawing the rest from reference TRBV13 and TRBJ2-2, the complete variable domain is AAGVIQSPRHLIKEKRETATLKCYPIPRHDTVYWYQQGPGQDPQFLISFYEKMQSDKGSIPDRFSAQQFSDYHSELNMSSLELGDSALYFCASSLGLAENTGELFFGEGSRLTVL.

V usage is TRBV28 and J usage is TRBJ2-5, with 13 bases fitting TRBD2. Germline lookup yields CDR1 MDHEN and CDR2 SYDVKM. V shed 5 bases and J 5 bases; nucleotides not matched to a gene: 8. The length of the CDR3 is 16 residues. This CDR3 is CASSPGLAGTLETQYF. The CDR3 DNA reads as TGTGCCAGCAGTCCGGGACTAGCGGGGACCCTGGAGACCCAGTACTTC.

The genes are TRBV5-6 and TRBJ1-1; possibly TRBD1 for D (5 bases). V lost 3 bases to trimming and J lost 0 bases, with 12 bases between them. The CDR3 is 15 amino acids. Looked up from germline, CDR1 is SGHDT and CDR2 is YYEEEE. The CDR3 DNA is TGTGCCAGCAGCTCCTGGGGCCGGTTGAACACTGAAGCTTTCTTT. As protein: CASSSWGRLNTEAFF.

This clone has a handful of counts. The chain links TRBV28 to TRBJ1-2; no clear D gene. Per germline, CDR1 MDHEN and CDR2 SYDVKM. This CDR3 has 13 residues. Trimming cost V 5 bases and J 4 bases, with 11 bases left between them. CDR3 bases: TGTGCCAGCAGTCGGAGAGCCGGCTATGGCTACACCTTC. It encodes CASSRRAGYGYTF.

The J gene is TRBJ1-1, the V gene TRBV7-9; 8 bases fit TRBD1. The germline V gene has CDR1 SEHNR and CDR2 FQNEAQ (reference sequence). The CDR3 contains 14 residues. Trimming cost V 5 bases and J 2 bases; bases outside gene matches: 4. CDR3 DNA sequence: TGTGCCAGCAGCCGGGGACAGGACAACACTGAAGCTTTCTTT. This gives the protein CASSRGQDNTEAFF. Using reference TRBV7-9 and TRBJ1-1 for the parts outside the CDR3, the full variable domain is DTGVSQNPRHKITKRGQNVTFRCDPISEHNRLYWYRQTLGQGPEFLTYFQNEAQLEKSRLLSDRFSAERPKGSFSTLEIQRTEQGDSAMYLCASSRGQDNTEAFFGQGTRLTVV.